This TCR beta chain derives from a study of response to subunit inactivated influenza vaccine. Overall study findings and caveats: There was a suggestion from the authors that each seasonal influenza vaccination recruits few new T cells.

For this clonotype: What it binds is unknown.

Trimming cost V 7 bases and J 13 bases; bases outside gene matches: 11. The CDR3 is 12 amino acids. The V gene's germline CDR1 is MNHNY and CDR2 SVGAGI (reference sequence). TCRdb reprocessed the RT-PCR reads via MiXCR and lists one record per CDR3 protein. The repertoire holds about 530,000 distinct CDR3 sequences, with 12% as singletons. This sample comprised PBMCs from blood, obtained on the day of vaccination. This chain connects TRBV6-6 to TRBJ2-3; 7 bases are a match to TRBD1. This TCR derives from a man aged 50 or older who received an inactivated influenza vaccine. CDR3 region: CASNQAGGTKYF. For the CDR3, the DNA is TGTGCCAGCAACCAAGCAGGGGGAACAAAGTATTTT.